This is a list of T cell receptor beta chains from one sample in a study of human T cells and chemical hapten exposure. TCRdb re-analysed the RACE reads in MiXCR, keeping a single row per CDR3 protein. The sample carries 330,000 or so distinct CDR3 sequences, around 6% recorded once. The input for sequencing was whole blood, taken in connection with sensitization to the hapten diphenylcyclopropenone (DPC). Receptors originate from a woman aged 18-30 years with alopecia areata. Some clones in this sample may be carry-over from other donors' samples. Each CDR3 is given with its conserved first and last residue. The D gene is left open where the match is weak. Expanded clones get a size class; other rows say once, few or many, or leave the size out.

V	D	J	size	DNA	CDR3
TRBV7-3	-	TRBJ1-1	many	TGTGCCAGCAGCCCCAACGGTAACACTGAAGCTTTCTTT	CASSPNGNTEAFF
TRBV10-3	-	TRBJ1-5	many	TGTGCCATCAGTGATGGCCCCGGGACGGGGGACAATCAGCCCCAGCATTTT	CAISDGPGTGDNQPQHF
TRBV27	-	TRBJ1-5	many	TGTGCCAGCAGTTTCGAAAGTACTCAGCCCCAGCATTTT	CASSFESTQPQHF
TRBV9	-	TRBJ2-5	few	TGTGCCAGCAGCGTAGGGGATGGAGAGACCCAGTACTTC	CASSVGDGETQYF
TRBV10-3	TRBD2	TRBJ2-3	few	TGTGCCACGGGGGGGACTAGCGGCTTTCTAGGAGATACGCAGTATTTT	CATGGTSGFLGDTQYF
TRBV7-2	-	TRBJ2-5	few	TGTGCCAGCAGCAATAAAGAGACCCAGTACTTC	CASSNKETQYF
TRBV12-3/TRBV12-4	-	TRBJ1-1	few	TGTGCCAGCAAGCCTACGGACAGCCACACTGAAGCTTTCTTT	CASKPTDSHTEAFF
TRBV10-3	-	TRBJ1-4	-	TGTGCCATCAGTGACGAGAGGACGAATGAAAAACTGTTTTTT	CAISDERTNEKLFF
TRBV6-2/TRBV6-3	TRBD2	TRBJ2-7	few	TGTGCCAGCAGTTTAGCGGGGGGCCGCTCCTACGAGCAGTACTTC	CASSLAGGRSYEQYF
TRBV7-9	TRBD2	TRBJ2-5	few	TGTGCCAGCAGCTTCAGCGGGGGAGGGGAGACCCAGTACTTC	CASSFSGGGETQYF
TRBV20-1	TRBD1	TRBJ1-6	many	TGCAGTGTCGCAACCCTACCTGACAGGGGGCACAATTCACCCCTCCACTTT	CSVATLPDRGHNSPLHF
TRBV7-9	-	TRBJ1-5	-	TGTGCCACCGCTACAGGGTTTGGGAATCAGCCCCAGCATTTT	CATATGFGNQPQHF
TRBV3-1	-	TRBJ2-2	-	TGTGCCAGCAGCCGTGGGGGCGGTGGAAACACCGGGGAGCTGTTTTTT	CASSRGGGGNTGELFF
TRBV20-1	-	TRBJ2-3	few	TGCAGTGCTAGAGATCCCCTAGCGCCCACCACAGATACGCAGTATTTT	CSARDPLAPTTDTQYF
TRBV7-9	-	TRBJ1-5	many	TGTGCCAGCAGCCCTACTACAGGAGATCAGCCCCAGCATTTT	CASSPTTGDQPQHF
TRBV24-1	TRBD1	TRBJ2-2	few	TGTGCCACCAGTGCAAGACAGGGGACCGGGGAGCTGTTTTTT	CATSARQGTGELFF
TRBV7-2	-	TRBJ2-3	-	TGTGCCAGCAGCTTAGTTGGTCTGAGCACAGATACGCAGTATTTT	CASSLVGLSTDTQYF
TRBV29-1	TRBD2	TRBJ2-1	-	TGCAGCGTTGAGTCCCTAGCGGGGGTCAATGAGCAGTTCTTC	CSVESLAGVNEQFF
TRBV21-1	-	TRBJ2-3	few	TGTGCCAGCAGCACCAGACAGTCATCTAGCACAGATACGCAGTATTTT	CASSTRQSSSTDTQYF
TRBV7-3	TRBD2	TRBJ2-3	many	TGTGCCAGCAGCTGGGGGACTAGCGGGGAGGGCACAGATACGCAGTATTTT	CASSWGTSGEGTDTQYF
TRBV4-3	-	TRBJ1-4	-	TGCGCCAGCAGCCAATCCCGCGGGGGGCGGGGTGAAAAACTGTTTTTT	CASSQSRGGRGEKLFF
TRBV28	TRBD2	TRBJ2-5	few	TGTGCCACCATAGGACTAGCGGGGGGGACAGAGACCCAGTACTTC	CATIGLAGGTETQYF
TRBV5-1	-	TRBJ2-5	few	TGCGCCAGCAGCTTGGCCCTAGACAGCCAAGAGACCCAGTACTTC	CASSLALDSQETQYF
TRBV7-2	TRBD1	TRBJ1-3	few	TGTGCCAGCAGCTTGACAGGGAAAACTGGAAACACCATATATTTT	CASSLTGKTGNTIYF
TRBV5-1	-	TRBJ1-1	many	TGCGCCAGCAGCTTGGCCGACCGGGGACTCCACACTGAAGCTTTCTTT	CASSLADRGLHTEAFF
TRBV29-1	-	TRBJ2-2	-	TGCAGCGTTGAAGACCCAAAAAACACCGGGGAGCTGTTTTTT	CSVEDPKNTGELFF
TRBV18	TRBD1	TRBJ2-2	many	TGTGCCAGCTCATCGGACAGGGCCGGGGAGCTGTTTTTT	CASSSDRAGELFF
TRBV16	-	TRBJ2-1	few	TGTGCCAGCAGCCAATCTAGAGCGGCTGAGCAGTTCTTC	CASSQSRAAEQFF
TRBV6-2/TRBV6-3	TRBD1	TRBJ1-5	many	TGTGCCAGCAGTGTCCCCGGACAGGGGGCCCCTCAGCCCCAGCATTTT	CASSVPGQGAPQPQHF
TRBV4-1	-	TRBJ1-2	-	TGCGCCAGCAGCCAAGAATCGCCCCCGGACAGCTACTATGGCTACACCTTC	CASSQESPPDSYYGYTF
TRBV7-2	-	TRBJ2-3	few	TGTGCCAGCAGCTTAGCCCATCAAGGAGATACGCAGTATTTT	CASSLAHQGDTQYF
TRBV6-2/TRBV6-3	-	TRBJ2-4	-	TGTGCCAGCAGTTACCCGCTCAAAAACATTCAGTACTTC	CASSYPLKNIQYF
TRBV10-3	-	TRBJ1-1	many	TGTGCCATCAGTGAACTCTCGGGGGATGAAGCTTTCTTT	CAISELSGDEAFF
TRBV4-3	-	TRBJ2-6	few	TGCGCCAGCAGCCAAGAGAGGACAGTCTCTGCTGGGGCCAACGTCCTGACTTTC	CASSQERTVSAGANVLTF
TRBV12-3/TRBV12-4	-	TRBJ1-4	many	TGTGCCAGCAGTTCCATTGGCGTCGGTGAAAAACTGTTTTTT	CASSSIGVGEKLFF
TRBV5-6	-	TRBJ2-4	-	TGTGCCAGCAGCTTGATCCAGATAGCCAAAAACATTCAGTACTTC	CASSLIQIAKNIQYF
TRBV7-2	-	TRBJ1-2	many	TGTGCCAGCAGCTTAGCAGGGGTCAACTATGGCTACACCTTC	CASSLAGVNYGYTF
TRBV5-1	-	TRBJ2-6	-	TGCGCCAGCAGCCCGGGTTTAATCTCTGGGGCCAACGTCCTGACTTTC	CASSPGLISGANVLTF
TRBV19	-	TRBJ2-2	-	TGTGCCAGTAGTATAAGGATTTCACCCGGGGAGCTGTTTTTT	CASSIRISPGELFF
TRBV12-3/TRBV12-4	TRBD2	TRBJ2-2	-	TGTGCCAGCAGTTTACCGGGGGGAAGCACCGGGGAGCTGTTTTTT	CASSLPGGSTGELFF
TRBV24-1	-	TRBJ2-5	-	TGTGCCACCAGTGGTCCGCGGGTTGGGGAGACCCAGTACTTC	CATSGPRVGETQYF
TRBV2	TRBD1	TRBJ2-5	medium-sized	TGTGCCACCGGACAGGACGGGTACCAAGAGACCCAGTACTTC	CATGQDGYQETQYF
TRBV6-5	-	TRBJ1-2	few	TGTGCCAGCAGACTTACAGATAACTATGGCTACACCTTC	CASRLTDNYGYTF
TRBV7-9	TRBD1	TRBJ1-2	-	TGTGCCAGCAGCTTGGACAGGACCCAAGGCTACACCTTC	CASSLDRTQGYTF
TRBV7-9	-	TRBJ2-3	many	TGTGCCAGCAGCTTAGATCTGACCGAGGGCACAGATACGCAGTATTTT	CASSLDLTEGTDTQYF
TRBV27	TRBD1	TRBJ1-5	few	TGTGCCACCAAGGAGGACAGGGGCGGCAATCAGCCCCAGCATTTT	CATKEDRGGNQPQHF
TRBV10-3	-	TRBJ2-3	few	TGTGCCATCAGTGAGTCAGCCCGGACTGTTGGCACAGATACGCAGTATTTT	CAISESARTVGTDTQYF
TRBV12-3/TRBV12-4	TRBD1	TRBJ1-1	few	TGTGCCAGCAGTTTGGGGACAGGGGGAAGGGGCACTGAAGCTTTCTTT	CASSLGTGGRGTEAFF
TRBV5-4	TRBD2	TRBJ2-5	many	TGTGCCAGCAGCCCGAGCGGGGGGGCCGGGGAGACCCAGTACTTC	CASSPSGGAGETQYF
TRBV28	TRBD1	TRBJ2-7	-	TGTGCCAGCAGCCTTGACAGGGGGCACGAGCAGTACTTC	CASSLDRGHEQYF
TRBV6-2/TRBV6-3	-	TRBJ1-1	few	TGTGCCAGCAGTTACGGATGGTTACCGACTCGTGGGACCTATATGAACACTGAAGCTTTCTTT	CASSYGWLPTRGTYMNTEAFF